This T cell receptor (beta chain) was observed in a study of blood T cell repertoires in COVID-19. Produced via immunoSEQ multiplex PCR; TCRdb's table is partial and in-frame only. The table has approximately 180,000 clones, approximately 92% seen once; the top ten hold approximately 2.3%. V was clipped by 1 base and J by 7 bases; unmatched bases: 10. This CDR3 has 15 amino acids. Looked up from germline, CDR1 is SQVTM and CDR2 is ANQGSEA. The sequenced material came from PBMCs or T cells enriched from blood (not recorded which). The chain uses TRBV29-1 and TRBJ1-2; 9 bases line up with TRBD1. The receptor was isolated from a woman in her 40s with acute COVID-19. CDR3 region: CSVEVRGQGTGGYTF. DNA for the CDR3: TGCAGCGTTGAAGTTAGGGGACAGGGAACAGGTGGCTACACCTTC. Together with reference TRBV29-1 and TRBJ1-2, the CDR3 gives the full variable domain: SAVISQKPSRDICQRGTSLTIQCQVDSQVTMMFWYRQQPGQSLTLIATANQGSEATYESGFVIDKFPISRPNLTFSTLTVSNMSPEDSSIYLCSVEVRGQGTGGYTFGSGTRLTVV.